The 14 T cell receptor beta chains below come from one sample, sequenced in a study of cytomegalovirus exposure and HLA in healthy donors. The PCR used 60 Vbeta and 13 Jbeta primers. Here immunoSEQ multiplex PCR was the method, and the copy in TCRdb shows in-frame clones only, minus some. The sample consists of 150,000 to 200,000 clones, around nine tenths of them appearing once. Sequenced: PBMCs. Receptors were obtained from a woman under 30 in good health and CMV-seronegative.

CDR3 loop: CASSRVGLSLLANVLTF. The CDR3 DNA follows: TGTGCCAGCTCACGGGTGGGGCTCTCCCTTTTGGCCAACGTCCTGACTTTC. The chain uses TRBV18 and TRBJ2-6, with D perhaps matching TRBD1 (5 bases). CDR3 length: 17 amino acids. Germline CDR1 and CDR2: KGHSH and LQKENI. Trimming took off 4 bases at V and 6 bases at J, with 19 bases between the two ends.

The chain recombines TRBV7-9 with TRBJ2-5; D might be TRBD1 (5 bases). The end of the DNA fits TRBJ2-7 better, so the J call may be wrong. Germline-derived CDR1 and CDR2 are SEHNR and FQNEAQ (reference sequence). The CDR3 is 16 amino acids. The CDR3 sequence is CASSLGPREGSYEQYF. The CDR3 DNA reads as TGTGCCAGCAGCTTAGGGCCCAGGGAAGGGTCCTACGAGCAGTACTTC.

The rearrangement joins TRBV5-1 to TRBJ1-1, with D possibly being TRBD1 (5 bases). CDR1 and CDR2 from the germline V gene are SGHRS and YFSETQ. V lost 3 bases and J lost 4, with 16 bases in between. The CDR3 is 15 amino acids. CDR3 loop: CASSSRGTRGTEAFF. CDR3 nucleotide sequence: TGCGCCAGCAGCTCTCGGGGGACCCGCGGCACTGAAGCTTTCTTT.

V and J are TRBV27 and TRBJ2-1, with 8 positions matching TRBD2. J was trimmed by 4 bases and V by 5 bases; bases with no gene match: 7. The length of the CDR3 is 15 residues. Germline lookup yields CDR1 MNHEY and CDR2 SMNVEV (reference sequence). Written as DNA, the CDR3 is TGTGCCAGCAGTCCGCCGGGACTAGGGTACAATGAGCAGTTCTTC. Translation: CASSPPGLGYNEQFF.

This clone appeared a single time. This chain links TRBV10-3 with TRBJ2-7; 12 bases are shared with TRBD1. Per germline, CDR1 ENHRY and CDR2 SYGVKD. This CDR3 contains 14 residues. V trimming: 6 bases; J trimming: 3 bases; junction bases outside the gene matches: 3. CDR3 in amino acids: CAIRGQGADYEQYF. CDR3 bases: TGTGCCATCAGGGGACAGGGGGCTGACTACGAGCAGTACTTC.

The V and J genes are TRBV11-2 and TRBJ1-2; D unclear. Trimming removed 5 bases from V and 4 bases from J, with 14 bases in between. Germline CDR1 reads SGHAT; CDR2 reads FQNNGV. The CDR3 has 14 residues. CDR3 nucleotides: TGTGCCAGCAGCACCCGACCGGGTCCCTATGGCTACACCTTC. Translated, it gives CASSTRPGPYGYTF.

The chain carries TRBV9 and TRBJ1-5; D is unresolved. Germline V gene sequence: CDR1 SGDLS, CDR2 YYNGEE. The CDR3 runs 14 residues. V lost 0 bases and J lost 5, with 9 bases in between. As DNA, the CDR3 is TGTGCCAGCAGCGTAGGAGAAGCTTATCAGCCCCAGCATTTT. As protein: CASSVGEAYQPQHF.

The CDR3 nucleotides are TGTGCCAGCAGCCTCGGGGGTAGCTCCTACAATGAGCAGTTCTTC. Translated: CASSLGGSSYNEQFF. The chain employs TRBV13 and TRBJ2-1; D possibly corresponds to TRBD2 (6 bases). Germline-derived CDR1 and CDR2 are PRHDT and FYEKMQ (reference sequence). Trimming removed 5 bases from V and 0 bases from J, with 11 bases in between. The CDR3 is made up of 15 amino acids.

The chain uses TRBV11-2 and TRBJ1-4; no firm D call. CDR3 length: 13 residues. Trimming cost V 5 bases and J 6 bases, with 10 bases left between them. The germline CDR1 and CDR2 sequences are SGHAT and FQNNGV. This CDR3 reads CASSGGGDEKLFF. The CDR3 DNA sequence: TGTGCCAGCAGCGGAGGAGGCGATGAAAAACTGTTTTTT.

The V and J genes are TRBV4-3 and TRBJ2-2; a possible D gene is TRBD1 (6 bases). CDR3 length equals 15 residues. CDR1 and CDR2 (germline): LGHNA, YSLEER. V was cut by 0 bases and J by 4 bases, with 9 bases left in between. CDR3 sequence: CASSQENRATGELFF. The CDR3 nucleotides read TGCGCCAGCAGCCAAGAGAACAGGGCCACCGGGGAGCTGTTTTTT.

The chain is built from TRBV6-1 and TRBJ1-2, with TRBD1 as a possible D gene (6 bases). V lost 11 bases to trimming and J lost 7 bases, with 20 bases between them. Germline assignment: CDR1 MNHNS and CDR2 SASEGT. The CDR3 sequence is 13 residues long. CDR3 residues: CASSIRGAVGYTF. CDR3 in DNA: TGTGCCTCTTCCATTCGGGGGGCCGTTGGCTACACCTTC.

This clone was seen a single time. The chain couples TRBV5-1 to TRBJ2-3; 9 nucleotides align to TRBD1. With 7 bases clipped from V and 9 bases from J, the junction kept 15 bases outside the gene matches. The length of the CDR3 is 15 residues. CDR1 is SGHRS and CDR2 is YFSETQ in the germline V gene. For the CDR3, the DNA is TGCGCCAGCCGCGCGTGGACAGGGGTGAAGGAGACGCAGTATTTT. Amino acid sequence: CASRAWTGVKETQYF.

V usage is TRBV5-1 and J usage is TRBJ2-5; 11 nucleotides line up with TRBD2. The germline V gene has CDR1 SGHRS and CDR2 YFSETQ. J was trimmed by 3 bases and V by 2 bases; bases with no gene match: 6. The CDR3 contains 16 residues. In DNA form, the CDR3 reads TGCGCCAGCAGCTTCGGGACTAGCGGAGGGGAAGAGACCCAGTACTTC. Its translation is CASSFGTSGGEETQYF.

To note about this clone: A junction end diverges from the germline sequence, so it may reflect a read error. This CDR3 reads CASSLSRQEAQYF. CDR3 nucleotide sequence: TGTGCCAGCAGTTTAAGTCGTCAAGAGGCCCAGTACTTC. The chain joins TRBV27 to TRBJ2-5; D remains ambiguous. The germline CDR1 and CDR2 sequences are MNHEY and SMNVEV (reference sequence). The CDR3 runs to 13 residues.